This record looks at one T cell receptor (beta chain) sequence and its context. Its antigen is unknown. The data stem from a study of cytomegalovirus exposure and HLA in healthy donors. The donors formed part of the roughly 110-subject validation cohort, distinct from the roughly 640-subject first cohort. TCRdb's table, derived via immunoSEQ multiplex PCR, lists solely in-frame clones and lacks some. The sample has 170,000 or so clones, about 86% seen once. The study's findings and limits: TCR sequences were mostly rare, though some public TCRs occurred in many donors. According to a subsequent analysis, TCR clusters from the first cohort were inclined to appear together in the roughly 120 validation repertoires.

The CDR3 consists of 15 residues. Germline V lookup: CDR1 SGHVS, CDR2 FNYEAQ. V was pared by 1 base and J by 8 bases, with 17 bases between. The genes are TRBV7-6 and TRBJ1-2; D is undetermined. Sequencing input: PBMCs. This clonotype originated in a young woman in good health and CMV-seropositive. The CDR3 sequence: CASSLDGSGSSGYTF. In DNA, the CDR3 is TGTGCCAGCAGCTTAGATGGTTCGGGTTCCAGCGGCTACACCTTC.